The 18 T cell receptor beta chains given below trace back to one sample, sequenced in a study of control samples from healthy donors and cancer patients. TCRdb keeps only in-frame clones here, not all; method: immunoSEQ multiplex PCR. The data contain about 180,000 clones, 90% to 95% of them singletons. The sample consisted of blood. All receptors derive from a man aged 25-45 years in good health.

This chain joins TRBV6-1 and TRBJ1-1; the match to TRBD1 covers 8 bases. The germline gives CDR1 MNHNS, CDR2 SASEGT. V dropped 0 bases and J dropped 5; count of bases not matched to a gene: 5. The CDR3 contains 15 residues. The CDR3 region is CASSEAGTGRTEAFF. In DNA, the CDR3 is TGTGCCAGCAGTGAAGCCGGGACAGGAAGGACTGAAGCTTTCTTT.

The chain combines TRBV28 with TRBJ2-7; D possibly corresponds to TRBD1 (6 bases). V dropped 2 bases and J dropped 4 bases, with 9 bases sitting between them. Germline values: CDR1 MDHEN, CDR2 SYDVKM. The CDR3 is 13 residues long. The CDR3 here is CASSLGGEYEQYF. The CDR3 nucleotides are TGTGCCAGCAGTTTAGGGGGCGAATACGAGCAGTACTTC.

The chain is built from TRBV19 and TRBJ1-5; no clear D gene. The length of the CDR3 is 13 residues. Trimming took off 3 bases at V and 0 bases at J, with 3 bases between the two ends. Per germline, CDR1 LNHDA and CDR2 SQIVND (reference sequence). The CDR3, as DNA: TGTGCCAGTAGTATGGCTAGCAATCAGCCCCAGCATTTT. It translates to CASSMASNQPQHF.

A remark on this clone: Other DNA sequences in the sample encode the same CDR3. The V gene is TRBV7-3, the J gene TRBJ2-1, with D perhaps matching TRBD1 (6 bases). Germline V gene lookup returns CDR1 SGHTA and CDR2 FQGTGA. The V and J ends lost 2 bases and 3 bases respectively, with 8 bases between them. The CDR3 runs to 14 residues. CDR3 in amino acids: CASSLGGGYNEQFF. Here the CDR3 DNA reads TGTGCCAGCAGCTTAGGGGGCGGCTACAATGAGCAGTTCTTC.

V and J are TRBV19 and TRBJ2-3; D is perhaps TRBD1 or TRBD2 (5 bases each). Germline loops: CDR1 LNHDA, CDR2 SQIVND (reference sequence). Between the trimmed V and J ends, which lost 3 bases and 1 base, there was a span of 14 bases. The CDR3 runs to 16 residues. DNA for the CDR3: TGTGCCAGTAGTATTCGTGGGACGGATCGCACAGATACGCAGTATTTT. It yields the protein CASSIRGTDRTDTQYF.

The gene calls are TRBV7-2 and TRBJ2-1, with TRBD2 matching over 8 bases. Germline-derived CDR1 and CDR2 are SGHTA and FQGNSA. The CDR3 is 15 residues long. J gave up 5 bases and V 5 bases, and 8 bases lay outside the gene matches. The CDR3 region is CASSRAGALNNEQFF. In DNA, the CDR3 is TGTGCCAGCAGCAGAGCGGGAGCCCTAAACAATGAGCAGTTCTTC.

V is TRBV29-1 and J is TRBJ2-5; D call uncertain. CDR1 and CDR2 (germline): SQVTM, ANQGSEA. The germline V and J ends were trimmed by 8 bases and 1 base, with 5 bases remaining between them. CDR3 length: 10 residues. The CDR3: CSSPQETQYF. The CDR3 DNA follows: TGCAGCTCTCCCCAAGAGACCCAGTACTTC.

The chain carries TRBV19 and TRBJ1-5; the D gene is possibly TRBD1 (6 bases). The length of the CDR3 is 15 residues. V lost 10 bases and J 1 base, leaving 17 bases between the germline ends. The germline V gene encodes CDR1 LNHDA and CDR2 SQIVND (reference sequence). The CDR3, as DNA: TGTGCCATCGGGACACTCCAAGGGAGCAATCAGCCCCAGCATTTT. Amino acid sequence: CAIGTLQGSNQPQHF.

The chain recombines TRBV7-9 with TRBJ2-7; maybe TRBD2 (6 bases). The V gene lost 1 base and the J gene lost 5 bases, with 15 bases spanning the gap. The CDR3 is 15 residues long. Germline V CDR1 and CDR2: SEHNR, FQNEAQ (reference sequence). The CDR3, as DNA: TGTGCCAGCAGCTTAGAACTTCGTGGAGGGAACGAGCAGTACTTC. Translation gives CASSLELRGGNEQYF. Based on the CDR3 plus reference TRBV7-9 and TRBJ2-7, the full variable domain is DTGVSQNPRHKITKRGQNVTFRCDPISEHNRLYWYRQTLGQGPEFLTYFQNEAQLEKSRLLSDRFSAERPKGSFSTLEIQRTEQGDSAMYLCASSLELRGGNEQYFGPGTRLTVT.

V is TRBV6-6 and J is TRBJ1-6, with D uncertain. Germline V gene sequence: CDR1 MNHNY, CDR2 SVGAGI (reference sequence). V lost 5 bases and J lost 7, with 15 bases in between. The CDR3 runs 15 residues. CDR3 protein: CASSLSGGSNSPLHF. In nucleotides, the CDR3 is TGTGCCAGCAGTCTATCCGGTGGTTCAAATTCACCCCTCCACTTT.

The V and J genes are TRBV4-2 and TRBJ2-2; no reliable D call. This CDR3 has 14 residues. Germline V gene lookup returns CDR1 LGHNA and CDR2 YNFKEQ. V shed 0 bases and J shed 7 bases, with 9 bases lying between them. Written as DNA, the CDR3 is TGTGCCAGCAGCCAAGAGGGGTACGGCGGGGAGCTGTTTTTT. Protein: CASSQEGYGGELFF.

This rearrangement joins TRBV12-5 to TRBJ1-5; D perhaps matches TRBD1 (5 bases). The germline V gene encodes CDR1 LGHNT and CDR2 FRNRAP. V lost 5 bases, J lost 11 bases, and 25 bases lay in between. This CDR3 spans 16 amino acids. Written as DNA, the CDR3 is TGTGCTAGTGGTACCTCCGGGACCCGGGGTATGAGGGCCCAGCATTTT. It codes for CASGTSGTRGMRAQHF.

The rearrangement links TRBV27 to TRBJ1-6; D remains ambiguous. With 5 bases removed from V and 4 bases from J, the gap between germline ends came to 6 bases. This CDR3 is built from 13 residues. Germline values: CDR1 MNHEY, CDR2 SMNVEV (reference sequence). In DNA form, the CDR3 reads TGTGCCAGCAGTCCAAAGTATAATTCACCCCTCCACTTT. Its protein is CASSPKYNSPLHF.

The chain combines TRBV6-1 with TRBJ2-1; D is possibly TRBD1 or TRBD2 (5 bases each). Trimming cost V 5 bases and J 13 bases, with 15 bases left between them. The CDR3 contains 12 residues. Germline V gene sequence: CDR1 MNHNS, CDR2 SASEGT. CDR3 loop: CASSSPTGPQFF. CDR3 coding DNA: TGTGCCAGCAGTTCCCCAACGGGACCTCAGTTCTTC.

The V call is TRBV5-1, the J call TRBJ1-1; D is uncertain. V was cut by 0 bases and J by 1 base, with 7 bases left in between. Per germline, CDR1 SGHRS and CDR2 YFSETQ. The CDR3 runs 14 residues. The CDR3 spells CASSLAPENTEAFF. CDR3 coding DNA: TGCGCCAGCAGCTTGGCCCCAGAGAACACTGAAGCTTTCTTT.

The CDR3: CASSFLSSSYNSPLHF. The CDR3 DNA reads TGTGCCAGCAGCTTTCTTTCTAGCTCCTATAATTCACCCCTCCACTTT. The J gene is TRBJ1-6, the V gene TRBV5-4; D not resolved. CDR1 and CDR2 (germline): SGHNT, YYREEE (reference sequence). Trimming removed 2 bases from V and 0 bases from J, with 9 bases in between. The CDR3 is made up of 16 amino acids.

This clone was counted once. The chain recombines TRBV24-1 with TRBJ2-3; TRBD1 matches 7 bases. Germline CDR1 reads KGHDR; CDR2 reads SFDVKD. CDR3 size: 16 residues. Trimming at V came to 3 bases and at J to 6 bases, leaving 11 bases not matched to a gene. CDR3 in amino acids: CATSDAGTARMDTQYF. The CDR3, as DNA: TGTGCCACCAGTGATGCCGGGACAGCGAGGATGGATACGCAGTATTTT.

The rearrangement links TRBV24-1 to TRBJ2-3, with TRBD2 as a possible D gene (5 bases). Trimming shortened V by 1 base and J by 1 base, and 11 bases separated the two germline ends. CDR1 and CDR2 (germline): KGHDR, SFDVKD. This CDR3 spans 16 amino acids. CDR3 protein: CATSDLSTGGTDTQYF. The CDR3 bases are TGTGCCACCAGTGATTTATCGACCGGGGGCACAGATACGCAGTATTTT.